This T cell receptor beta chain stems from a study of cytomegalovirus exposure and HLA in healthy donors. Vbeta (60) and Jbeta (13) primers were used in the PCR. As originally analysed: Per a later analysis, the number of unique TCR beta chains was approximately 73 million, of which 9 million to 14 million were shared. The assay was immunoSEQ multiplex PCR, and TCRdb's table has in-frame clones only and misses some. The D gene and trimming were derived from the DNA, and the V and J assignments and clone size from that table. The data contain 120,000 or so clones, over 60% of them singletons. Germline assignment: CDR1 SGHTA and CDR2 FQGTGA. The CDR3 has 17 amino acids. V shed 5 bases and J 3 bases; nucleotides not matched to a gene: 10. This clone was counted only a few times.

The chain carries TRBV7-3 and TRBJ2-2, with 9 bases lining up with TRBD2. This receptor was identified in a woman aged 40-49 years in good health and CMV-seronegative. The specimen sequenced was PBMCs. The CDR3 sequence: CASSPSIAGAHTGELFF. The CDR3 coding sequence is TGTGCCAGCAGCCCGTCAATAGCGGGAGCCCACACCGGGGAGCTGTTTTTT. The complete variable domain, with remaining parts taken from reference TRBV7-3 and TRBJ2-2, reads GAGVSQTPSNKVTEKGKYVELRCDPISGHTALYWYRQSLGQGPEFLIYFQGTGAADDSGLPNDRFFAVRPEGSVSTLKIQRTERGDSAVYLCASSPSIAGAHTGELFFGEGSRLTVL.